This T cell receptor (beta chain) is drawn from a study of naive and memory T cell subsets. The CDR3 runs to 15 residues. V was clipped by 5 bases and J by 0 bases, with 11 bases between them. CDR1 is SGHTA and CDR2 is FQGNSA in the germline V gene. In its sample, this clonotype was seen a few times. Amplification of ligated cDNA took four PCR rounds with SP2 and nested alpha and beta constant primers. TCRdb re-called the 5' RACE reads with MiXCR, one entry per CDR3 protein. The data hold roughly 56,000 distinct CDR3 sequences, with 7.2% observed a single time. An oligonucleotide containing a UMI was ligated to the 3' end of TCR cDNA.

This sequence was found in a male donor in good health. V gene TRBV7-2 combines with J gene TRBJ1-3; D is unresolved. As DNA, the CDR3 is TGTGCCAGCAGCCCAAACCACGTCTCTGGAAACACCATATATTTT. Encoded protein: CASSPNHVSGNTIYF.